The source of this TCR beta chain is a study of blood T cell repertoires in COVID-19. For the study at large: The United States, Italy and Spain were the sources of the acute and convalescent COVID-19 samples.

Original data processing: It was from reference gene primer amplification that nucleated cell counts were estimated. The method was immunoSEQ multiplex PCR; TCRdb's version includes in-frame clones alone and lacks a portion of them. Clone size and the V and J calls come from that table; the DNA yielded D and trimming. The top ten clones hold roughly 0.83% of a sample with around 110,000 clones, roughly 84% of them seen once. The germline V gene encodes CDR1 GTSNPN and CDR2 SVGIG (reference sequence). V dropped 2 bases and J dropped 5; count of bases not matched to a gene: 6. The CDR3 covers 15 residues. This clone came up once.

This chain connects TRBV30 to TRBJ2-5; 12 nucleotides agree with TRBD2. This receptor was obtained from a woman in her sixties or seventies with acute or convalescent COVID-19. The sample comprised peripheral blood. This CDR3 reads CAWSRLAGVGETQYF. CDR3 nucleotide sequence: TGTGCCTGGAGTAGACTAGCGGGAGTTGGTGAGACCCAGTACTTC.